This T cell receptor beta chain was documented in a study of cytomegalovirus exposure and HLA in healthy donors. Whole-study context: An early data release held around 80 million unique TCRs from HLA-typed donors.

Details on this clone: Its antigen is not identified.

V was clipped by 0 bases and J by 2 bases; unmatched bases: 4. The CDR3 sequence is 15 residues long. Germline CDR1 and CDR2: MGHRA and YSYEKL. PCR involved 60 Vbeta and 13 Jbeta primers. The method was immunoSEQ multiplex PCR; TCRdb's version includes in-frame clones alone and lacks a portion of them. This sample lists tens of thousands of clones; its ten largest clones have 22%. Overall study results and limits: With high specificity and sensitivity, the classifier reportedly diagnosed cytomegalovirus status. Overall, around 150 TCR beta chains were annotated as cytomegalovirus-associated. Later analysis identified 15,000 to 20,000 TCR beta sequences associated with HLA alleles, using a false discovery rate threshold of 0.05.

The sample comprised PBMCs. The V call is TRBV4-1, the J call TRBJ2-7; 7 bases map to TRBD2. The sequence derives from a man in his sixties in good health and CMV-seropositive. CDR3 residues: CASSQDGRGPYEQYF. CDR3 DNA: TGCGCCAGCAGCCAAGATGGGAGGGGCCCCTACGAGCAGTACTTC.